This TCR beta chain was captured by sequencing in a study of blood T cells in healthy people across ages. At least ten counts were recorded for this clonotype. Alongside a J-beta primer mix, a sample-barcoded 5' primer served in a second PCR lasting 7 to 11 cycles. Researchers report that each sample yielded at least 3 million CDR3-containing paired-end reads. Using its own MiXCR run on the 5' RACE reads, TCRdb lists one record per CDR3 protein. Counted here are hundreds of thousands of distinct CDR3 sequences, 29% occurring once; the ten biggest clones make up 15% to 20%. Losses at the gene ends were 5 bases for V and 2 bases for J; bases not matched to a gene: 6. CDR3 length equals 16 residues. Germline-derived CDR1 and CDR2 are SGHTA and FQGNSA.

The sequencing input was blood. The clonotype was recovered from a woman older than 75 in good health. V is TRBV7-2 and J is TRBJ2-1; 10 positions agree with TRBD1. This CDR3 reads CASSTTGTGAYNEQFF. CDR3 nucleotides: TGTGCCAGCAGCACCACCGGGACAGGGGCCTACAATGAGCAGTTCTTC.